One and the same sample provided the 20 T cell receptor beta chains below, sequenced in a study of cytomegalovirus exposure and HLA in healthy donors. Primers for the PCR totalled 60 Vbeta and 13 Jbeta. Data came from immunoSEQ multiplex PCR; TCRdb stores just in-frame clones and leaves some out. Its table lists under 45,000 clones. The specimen sequenced was PBMCs. These receptors originate from a male donor in good health and CMV-seronegative.

The gene calls are TRBV4-1 and TRBJ2-5, with TRBD2 matching 9 bases. The CDR3 runs to 14 residues. Trimming cost V 3 bases and J 4 bases; bases outside gene matches: 3. Per germline, CDR1 MGHRA and CDR2 YSYEKL. The CDR3 DNA is TGCGCCAGCAGCCAGCTAGCGGGGATAGAGACCCAGTACTTC. Amino acids: CASSQLAGIETQYF.

This chain links TRBV28 with TRBJ2-7; D possibly corresponds to TRBD1 (6 bases). Germline V lookup: CDR1 MDHEN, CDR2 SYDVKM. Trimming left V 9 bases short and J 3 bases short, with 12 bases between. The length of the CDR3 is 12 residues. The CDR3 reads CASREGDYEQYF. The CDR3 DNA is TGTGCCAGTCGTGAGGGGGACTACGAGCAGTACTTC.

The chain combines TRBV4-1 with TRBJ1-4, with D hard to call. From germline, CDR1 is MGHRA and CDR2 YSYEKL. The CDR3 extends over 13 amino acids. V was clipped by 4 bases and J by 8 bases, with 11 bases between them. CDR3 region: CASSPQEGEKLFF. The CDR3 nucleotides are TGCGCCAGCAGCCCCCAGGAGGGAGAAAAACTGTTTTTT.

The chain employs TRBV28 and TRBJ1-5, with D tentatively TRBD1 (6 bases). The CDR3 covers 14 residues. The V gene lost 2 bases and the J gene lost 7 bases, with 12 bases spanning the gap. Germline CDR1 MDHEN, CDR2 SYDVKM. The DNA of the CDR3 is TGTGCCAGCAGTTTAGGGGGCCTCGGGCAGCCCCAGCATTTT. It encodes CASSLGGLGQPQHF.

The V and J genes are TRBV7-9 and TRBJ1-1, with 7 bases matching TRBD1. The junction had 8 bases not matched to a gene; V was cut back by 5 bases and J by 5 bases. Germline loops: CDR1 SEHNR, CDR2 FQNEAQ (reference sequence). The CDR3 sequence is 14 residues long. CDR3 nucleotide sequence: TGTGCCAGCAGCATAGGGGACAGTCGAACTGAAGCTTTCTTT. Its protein product is CASSIGDSRTEAFF.

The J gene is TRBJ1-6, the V gene TRBV7-9, with D perhaps matching TRBD1 (5 bases). V was trimmed by 2 bases and J by 1 base, leaving 15 bases between them. The CDR3 is made up of 18 amino acids. The germline CDR1 and CDR2 sequences are SEHNR and FQNEAQ (reference sequence). DNA of the CDR3: TGTGCCAGCAGCTTATCCGGGGGAGTGCGGTCCTATAATTCACCCCTCCACTTT. Protein sequence: CASSLSGGVRSYNSPLHF.

The V call is TRBV7-9, the J call TRBJ2-1; TRBD2 matches 12 bases. The germline V gene has CDR1 SEHNR and CDR2 FQNEAQ (reference sequence). With 3 bases clipped from V and 7 bases from J, the junction kept 4 bases outside the gene matches. The CDR3 consists of 15 residues. The CDR3 DNA reads TGTGCCAGCAGCTTTCTAGCGGGGGGGCCTAATGAGCAGTTCTTC. Protein product: CASSFLAGGPNEQFF.

This chain links TRBV25-1 with TRBJ2-7, with TRBD2 matching 12 bases. Losses at the gene ends were 4 bases for V and 7 bases for J; bases not matched to a gene: 5. Per germline, CDR1 MGHDK and CDR2 SYGVNS. The CDR3 is 14 amino acids. As DNA, the CDR3 is TGTGCCAGCAGTGGCAGGACTAGCGGGGTTGAGCAGTACTTC. It is translated as CASSGRTSGVEQYF.

The chain carries TRBV29-1 and TRBJ1-4, with 10 nucleotides matching TRBD1. In germline, CDR1 is SQVTM, CDR2 ANQGSEA. V gave up 6 bases and J gave up 7 bases; unmatched junction bases: 5. The CDR3 is 13 residues long. The CDR3 DNA is TGCAGCGTCAGACAGGGGGCTGTTGAAAAACTGTTTTTT. It translates to CSVRQGAVEKLFF.

The chain has TRBV28 and TRBJ1-5, with a possible D match to TRBD1 (6 bases). Looked up from germline, CDR1 is MDHEN and CDR2 is SYDVKM. The CDR3 length is 16 residues. V lost 3 bases and J lost 5, with 17 bases in between. Written as DNA, the CDR3 is TGTGCCAGCAGTTTTTTTCAGGACAGTACGCATCAGCCCCAGCATTTT. Protein sequence: CASSFFQDSTHQPQHF.

J is TRBJ1-2 and V is TRBV13; D remains unclear. The CDR3 loop spans 12 amino acids. With 2 bases removed from V and 7 bases from J, the gap between germline ends came to 8 bases. The germline gives CDR1 PRHDT, CDR2 FYEKMQ (reference sequence). DNA of the CDR3: TGTGCCAGCAGCTTACTCAGAGGTGGCTACACCTTC. Translated: CASSLLRGGYTF.

J is TRBJ1-2 and V is TRBV15; no definite D call. Germline assignment: CDR1 LNHNV and CDR2 YYDKDF (reference sequence). The CDR3 contains 15 residues. The V gene lost 0 bases and the J gene lost 1 base, with 9 bases spanning the gap. The DNA of the CDR3 is TGTGCCACCAGCAGAGATCGGGTGGATAACTATGGCTACACCTTC. Its protein product is CATSRDRVDNYGYTF.

The chain links TRBV6-6 to TRBJ1-3; weak D call: TRBD1 (6 bases). In germline, CDR1 is MNHNY, CDR2 SVGAGI (reference sequence). The CDR3 runs 16 residues. V gave up 2 bases and J gave up 3 bases, with 14 bases separating them. The DNA of the CDR3 is TGTGCCAGCAGTTACGGACAGACAAAAGGTGGAAACACCATATATTTT. Its protein is CASSYGQTKGGNTIYF.

The gene calls are TRBV7-9 and TRBJ2-7, with 12 bases lining up with TRBD1. Trimming took 4 bases from V and 3 from J; bases not matched to a gene: 7. Germline values: CDR1 SEHNR, CDR2 FQNEAQ (reference sequence). The CDR3 spans 16 residues. The CDR3 coding sequence is TGTGCCAGCAGCTCCCGGGACAGGGGGCTCCTCTACGAGCAGTACTTC. Translated, it gives CASSSRDRGLLYEQYF.

The V call is TRBV4-1, the J call TRBJ2-7, with 7 bases identical to TRBD2. This CDR3 has 14 amino acids. Losses at the gene ends were 3 bases for V and 2 bases for J; bases not matched to a gene: 4. Germline V gene lookup returns CDR1 MGHRA and CDR2 YSYEKL. Written as DNA, the CDR3 is TGCGCCAGCAGCCAGCCGGGACTACCCTACGAGCAGTACTTC. Encoded protein: CASSQPGLPYEQYF.

The chain has TRBV9 and TRBJ2-3, with 9 bases lining up with TRBD1. CDR3 length: 16 residues. V lost 3 bases and J lost 1; bases outside the gene matches: 6. CDR1 is SGDLS and CDR2 is YYNGEE in the germline V gene. CDR3 in amino acids: CASSGPGQGGTDTQYF. CDR3 DNA: TGTGCCAGCAGCGGGCCGGGACAGGGAGGCACAGATACGCAGTATTTT. Combining the CDR3 with reference TRBV9 and TRBJ2-3 gives the whole variable domain DSGVTQTPKHLITATGQRVTLRCSPRSGDLSVYWYQQSLDQGLQFLIQYYNGEERAKGNILERFSAQQFPDLHSELNLSSLELGDSALYFCASSGPGQGGTDTQYFGPGTRLTVL.

CDR3 bases: TGTGCCAGCAGCTCTAGCGGGGGGCCCTCGCGCACAGATACGCAGTATTTT. Protein: CASSSSGGPSRTDTQYF. V gene TRBV7-2 combines with J gene TRBJ2-3; TRBD2 agrees at 11 bases. Per germline, CDR1 SGHTA and CDR2 FQGNSA. CDR3 size: 17 residues. J was trimmed by 1 base and V by 4 bases; bases with no gene match: 7. Complete variable domain (other parts from reference TRBV7-2 and TRBJ2-3): GAGVSQSPSNKVTEKGKDVELRCDPISGHTALYWYRQSLGQGLEFLIYFQGNSAPDKSGLPSDRFSAERTGGSVSTLTIQRTQQEDSAVYLCASSSSGGPSRTDTQYFGPGTRLTVL.

CDR3 bases: TGTGCCAACCAACAGAGCTCTGGAAACACCATATATTTT. Translating it yields CANQQSSGNTIYF. This chain joins TRBV18 and TRBJ1-3; D ambiguous. V was trimmed by 10 bases and J by 0 bases, leaving 10 bases between them. The germline V gene encodes CDR1 KGHSH and CDR2 LQKENI. This CDR3 is built from 13 residues.

DNA for the CDR3: TGCAGCGGGACAGGGGCGGTTGTTAACACTGAAGCTTTCTTT. This translates into CSGTGAVVNTEAFF. This sequence joins TRBV29-1 and TRBJ1-1, with 9 bases aligning to TRBD1. This CDR3 spans 14 amino acids. CDR1 is SQVTM and CDR2 is ANQGSEA in the germline V gene. V shed 7 bases, J shed 2 bases, and the junction held 8 bases outside the gene matches.

The V gene is TRBV4-1, the J gene TRBJ2-7, with 7 bases identical to TRBD1. J was trimmed by 7 bases and V by 4 bases; bases with no gene match: 7. Germline assignment: CDR1 MGHRA and CDR2 YSYEKL. The length of the CDR3 is 13 residues. The CDR3 protein is CASSLGQAFEQYF. The DNA for the CDR3 is TGCGCCAGCAGCCTCGGACAGGCCTTTGAGCAGTACTTC.